The 6 T cell receptor beta chains in this list originate from one sample, sequenced in a study of T cell repertoires in cytomegalovirus infection. TCRdb reprocessed the reads with MiXCR, giving one entry per CDR3 protein. The table shows some 220,000 distinct CDR3 sequences, with approximately 13% occurring only once. Sequencing was performed on PBMCs. The receptor source for this set is a human donor in good health (CMV status not recorded). Some clones in this sample may be carry-over from other donors' samples.

This clonotype occurred many times. V usage is TRBV7-2 and J usage is TRBJ1-5; 7 positions agree with TRBD1. Germline V gene data show CDR1 as SGHTA and CDR2 as FQGNSA. This CDR3 has 15 amino acids. The junction had 7 bases not matched to a gene; V was cut back by 6 bases and J by 2 bases. The CDR3 DNA sequence: TGTGCCAGCAGACCAGACAGGGCGGGCAATCAGCCCCAGCATTTT. Translation: CASRPDRAGNQPQHF.

The genes are TRBV15 and TRBJ1-5; the D is unclear. Trimming cost V 1 base and J 1 base, with 5 bases left between them. From germline, CDR1 is LNHNV and CDR2 YYDKDF (reference sequence). The CDR3 sequence is 14 residues long. CDR3 loop: CATSRVGSNQPQHF. In nucleotides, the CDR3 is TGTGCCACCAGCAGAGTAGGAAGCAATCAGCCCCAGCATTTT.

This clonotype was seen repeatedly, ten times or more. V and J are TRBV4-3 and TRBJ2-7; 14 nucleotides agree with TRBD2. This CDR3 comprises 15 residues. CDR1 is LGHNA and CDR2 is YSLEER in the germline V gene. Trimming removed 3 bases from V and 9 bases from J; junction bases left unmatched: 7. CDR3 nucleotide sequence: TGCGCCAGCAGCCAGGCCGGGACTAGCGGGAGTGCGCAGTACTTC. Translation: CASSQAGTSGSAQYF.

This clonotype came up many times. The chain uses TRBV7-2 and TRBJ2-3; 10 bases fit TRBD2. The V segment lost 5 bases and the J segment 0 bases; nucleotides outside the gene matches: 5. Germline CDR1 SGHTA, CDR2 FQGNSA. The CDR3 is 16 residues long. The CDR3 here is CASSPLLAGSTDTQYF. As DNA, the CDR3 is TGTGCCAGCAGCCCTCTACTAGCGGGGAGCACAGATACGCAGTATTTT.

There are many counts of this clonotype. This chain uses TRBV4-3 with TRBJ2-6; D ambiguous. CDR3 length: 16 residues. CDR1 LGHNA and CDR2 YSLEER come from the germline V gene. V lost 0 bases and J 2 bases, leaving 8 bases between the germline ends. This chain's CDR3 is CASSQDLSAGANVLTF. The CDR3 coding sequence is TGCGCCAGCAGCCAAGATCTGAGTGCTGGGGCCAACGTCCTGACTTTC.

This clonotype was found many times. The chain combines TRBV6-2 or TRBV6-3 with TRBJ1-3; 7 bases map to TRBD1. The CDR3 extends over 17 amino acids. The trim removed 7 bases at V and 6 bases at J, leaving 18 bases unmatched. The germline CDR1 and CDR2 sequences are MNHEY and SVGEGT. Here the CDR3 reads CASIRNPQTGQKNTIYF. DNA of the CDR3: TGTGCCAGCATCCGCAACCCACAGACGGGACAGAAAAACACCATATATTTT.